These T cell receptor beta chains were read from a single sample in a study of T cells after yellow fever vaccination. TCRdb used MiXCR to reprocess the 5' RACE reads, holding one entry per CDR3 protein. The sample holds about 360,000 distinct CDR3 sequences, around 6.4% seen once. Material: PBMCs, obtained 5 days after the yellow fever booster vaccination. These receptors all come from a man aged 30 to 45 who received the YFV17D yellow fever vaccine. CDR3s include the opening cysteine and the closing phenylalanine or tryptophan. D genes are given only for firm matches. The listing skips clone size in some rows; elsewhere it reads once, few, many or a size class.

few TRBJ2-3 TRBV5-4 TRBD1 TGTGCCAGCAGCTTGGGGGACAGGATCACAGATACGCAGTATTTT CASSLGDRITDTQYF
many TRBJ2-4 TRBV9 TRBD1 TGTGCCAGCAGCGTAGGATTCGACAGGGTGAACATTCAGTACTTC CASSVGFDRVNIQYF
few TRBJ2-7 TRBV12-5 - TGTGCTAGTGGTTTGGTACAAGGCTTACCCTACGAGCAGTACTTC CASGLVQGLPYEQYF
- TRBJ1-2 TRBV12-3/TRBV12-4 TRBD1 TGTGCCAGCAGTACGTCCCCCCGGACAGGGGTTCATGGCTACACCTTC CASSTSPRTGVHGYTF
few TRBJ1-2 TRBV29-1 - TGCAGCGTTATGGGGGGGGGAAGGTATGGCTACACCTTC CSVMGGGRYGYTF
few TRBJ2-3 TRBV7-2 TRBD1 TGTGCCACCCATCAACCGGGACAGGGTACGCAGTATTTT CATHQPGQGTQYF
many TRBJ2-5 TRBV7-6 - TGTGCCAGCAGCTTAGGGATTCAAGAGACCCAGTACTTC CASSLGIQETQYF
many TRBJ2-1 TRBV12-3/TRBV12-4 TRBD2 TGTGCCAGCAGTTCCCCGGGACTAGCGGGATCAAATGAGCAGTTCTTC CASSSPGLAGSNEQFF
- TRBJ2-3 TRBV20-1 - TGCAGTGCTAGCCGGACTACTAGCACAGATACGCAGTATTTT CSASRTTSTDTQYF
many TRBJ2-7 TRBV5-1 TRBD2 TGCGCCAGCAGCTTGGTAGGTTGGCGGGAGAACTCCTACGAGCAGTACTTC CASSLVGWRENSYEQYF
- TRBJ2-5 TRBV18 TRBD2 TGTGCCAGCTCACCACAGCAGCGGGAGGTTGAGACCCAGTACTTC CASSPQQREVETQYF
- TRBJ2-1 TRBV20-1 TRBD2 TGCAGTGCGAGAAAACGCGGGGCTAGCGGGAGGATGTCCTACAATGAGCAGTTCTTC CSARKRGASGRMSYNEQFF
- TRBJ2-1 TRBV20-1 - TGCAGTGCTTGCGACAGAGACAAGGATGAGGAGTTCTTC CSACDRDKDEEFF
few TRBJ1-1 TRBV5-1 TRBD1 TGCGCCAGCAGCACCGGGACAGGGGGGAGCACTGAAGCTTTCTTT CASSTGTGGSTEAFF
many TRBJ2-1 TRBV3-1 - TGTGCCAGCAGCCAACAGCCAAATGAGCAGTTCTTC CASSQQPNEQFF
few TRBJ1-3 TRBV29-1 - TGCAGCGTTCAGGGCATCTCTGGAAACACCATATATTTT CSVQGISGNTIYF
few TRBJ2-7 TRBV20-1 TRBD2 TGCAGTGCTAGAGATTCCCTAAGACTAGCGGGAGGGCCAGTTGACGAGCAGTACTTC CSARDSLRLAGGPVDEQYF
many TRBJ2-5 TRBV7-2 - TGTGCCAGCAGCCCCCGGCACCAAGAGACCCAGTACTTC CASSPRHQETQYF
many TRBJ1-4 TRBV6-2/TRBV6-3 - TGTGCCAGCAGTTACTTACCGGACGGGAATGAAAAACTGTTTTTT CASSYLPDGNEKLFF
few TRBJ1-1 TRBV5-4 - TGTGCCAGCAGCTTGGCCGTCCCGACAGCGAACACTGAAGCTTTCTTT CASSLAVPTANTEAFF
few TRBJ2-4 TRBV7-2 - TGTGCCAGCAGCACCCGGGCCGCAAAAAACATTCAGTACTTC CASSTRAAKNIQYF
few TRBJ2-5 TRBV27 - TGTGCCAGCAGTTTCCTTCGGACGTGGGAGACCCAGTACTTC CASSFLRTWETQYF
- TRBJ2-1 TRBV15 - TGTGCCACCAGCAGAGGTCCACGAAGCTCCTACAATGAGCAGTTCTTC CATSRGPRSSYNEQFF
- TRBJ2-7 TRBV5-6 TRBD2 TGTGCCAGCAGTCTGCTTGTCAGCGGGGGCCTCTACGAGCAGTACTTC CASSLLVSGGLYEQYF
many TRBJ1-3 TRBV7-9 - TGTGCCAGCAGCTTAGGGGCGGCTGGAAACACCATATATTTT CASSLGAAGNTIYF
- TRBJ2-2 TRBV7-9 - TGTGCCAGCAGCCCGGGTGGGCGGGCCCCGAACACCGGGGAGCTGTTTTTT CASSPGGRAPNTGELFF
many TRBJ2-1 TRBV5-1 - TGCGCCAGCAACCCAGTGAACGCACTGTACAATGAGCAGTTCTTC CASNPVNALYNEQFF
- TRBJ2-7 TRBV12-3/TRBV12-4 TRBD1 TGTGCCAGCAGAGAACAGGGGATCTACGAGCAGTACTTC CASREQGIYEQYF
few TRBJ2-3 TRBV10-3 - TGTGCCATCAGTGCCCGAGATACGCAGTATTTT CAISARDTQYF
few TRBJ2-1 TRBV7-3 TRBD2 TGTGCCAGCAGCCGTCTTAGTGGGAGGGCCCGTGAGCAGTTCTTC CASSRLSGRAREQFF
- TRBJ1-6 TRBV20-1 - TGCAGTGCTAGAGATTCACGGATGAATTCACCCCTCCACTTT CSARDSRMNSPLHF
- TRBJ2-5 TRBV7-2 - TGTGCCAGCAGCTTAGTGGGGGGGCGAGGGGAGACCCAGTACTTC CASSLVGGRGETQYF
- TRBJ1-1 TRBV6-1 - TGTGCCAGCAGACCAACCCTGGAGGGAGGAGCTTTCTTT CASRPTLEGGAFF
many TRBJ2-3 TRBV12-3/TRBV12-4 - TGTGCCAGCTCCCTGGGGGGTAAGGCAGATACGCAGTATTTT CASSLGGKADTQYF
- TRBJ2-5 TRBV7-9 - TGTGCCAGCAGCTTAGGCCCCCTAGAGACCCAGTACTTC CASSLGPLETQYF
few TRBJ2-2 TRBV12-3/TRBV12-4 TRBD2 TGTGCCAGCAGTCCCCCGGCGGGAGAGAGCACCGGGGAGCTGTTTTTT CASSPPAGESTGELFF
many TRBJ2-3 TRBV28 - TGTGCCAGCAAGGGAGCCGGGACAGATACGCAGTATTTT CASKGAGTDTQYF
few TRBJ2-3 TRBV18 - TGTGCCAGCTCACCACCTACAGGGACCTGGCCACCCTCTAGCACAGATACGCAGTATTTT CASSPPTGTWPPSSTDTQYF
- TRBJ2-2 TRBV5-4 - TGTGCCTTCGAACGGACGGAGAACACCGGGGAGCTGTTTTTT CAFERTENTGELFF
few TRBJ1-1 TRBV4-2 - TGTGCCAGCAGCCAAGATTACAGTCTCAACACTGAAGCTTTCTTT CASSQDYSLNTEAFF
many TRBJ2-5 TRBV9 - TGTGCCAGCAGCGTAGATGCGGGACAAGAGACCCAGTACTTC CASSVDAGQETQYF
- TRBJ2-7 TRBV19 - TGTGCCAGTAGTATCCCGGGTGAGCAGTACTTC CASSIPGEQYF
- TRBJ2-3 TRBV5-1 TRBD2 TGCGCGAGCAGCTTCGTAAAACTAGCGGGAGGGTCAGATACGCAGTATTTT CASSFVKLAGGSDTQYF
- TRBJ2-7 TRBV2 - TGTGCCAGCGAGCTCGGACTCTACGAGCAGTACTTC CASELGLYEQYF
few TRBJ2-7 TRBV20-1 TRBD2 TGCAGTGCTAGAGAGGGGACTAGCAACTCCTACGAGCAGTACTTC CSAREGTSNSYEQYF